One sample yielded the 5 T cell receptor beta chains listed below, sequenced in a study of T cells in Graves' hyperthyroidism and ophthalmopathy. Amplified regions were TCR beta CDR3 sequences from RNA transcripts. The HTBI primer set was used in a first-round RT-PCR of the TCR CDR3. TCRdb fed the multiplex PCR reads into MiXCR, producing one record per CDR3 protein. The sample shows approximately 400,000 distinct CDR3 sequences, roughly 14% of them seen only once. The specimen sequenced was blood. These receptors were taken from a young woman with Graves' hyperthyroidism.

This clonotype was observed many times. The CDR3 nucleotides read TGTGCCAGCAGTTTCCTTGGGGAGGGAGAGACCCAGTACTTC. Translating it yields CASSFLGEGETQYF. This chain connects TRBV28 to TRBJ2-5; TRBD2 aligns across 7 bases. The CDR3 has 14 residues. The germline CDR1 and CDR2 sequences are MDHEN and SYDVKM. The trim removed 3 bases at V and 4 bases at J, leaving 5 bases unmatched.

With respect to this clonotype: A junction end diverges from the germline sequence, so it may reflect a read error. CDR3 nucleotides: TGTGCCAGCAGTTTAAAGGGAACAGGTACGCAGTATTTT. It codes for CASSLKGTGTQYF. The V gene is TRBV12-3 or TRBV12-4, the J gene TRBJ2-3, with D possibly matching TRBD1 (5 bases). This CDR3 has 13 residues.

This clonotype was counted ten times or more. This sequence joins TRBV10-3 and TRBJ2-7; maybe TRBD1 (6 bases). Per germline, CDR1 ENHRY and CDR2 SYGVKD. CDR3 length equals 14 residues. The V and J ends lost 4 bases and 4 bases respectively, with 14 bases between them. The CDR3 region is CAISAVTGKYEQYF. CDR3 nucleotides: TGTGCCATCAGTGCGGTGACAGGAAAGTACGAGCAGTACTTC.

There are many counts of this clonotype. The chain couples TRBV7-9 to TRBJ1-1; D unclear. CDR1 SEHNR and CDR2 FQNEAQ come from the germline V gene (reference sequence). The V end lost 5 bases, the J end lost 2 bases, and 18 bases lay between the germline ends. There are 16 residues in the CDR3. In nucleotides, the CDR3 is TGTGCCAGCAGCCCAAATCCTCTGTGGGGAAACACTGAAGCTTTCTTT. The encoded protein is CASSPNPLWGNTEAFF.

This clonotype was counted many times. The chain links TRBV3-1 to TRBJ2-1; no reliable D call. This CDR3 region has 12 residues. Between the trimmed V and J ends, which lost 7 bases and 9 bases, there was a span of 13 bases. Germline V gene sequence: CDR1 LGHDT, CDR2 YNNKEL (reference sequence). Here the CDR3 reads CASTLSDGEQFF. Written as DNA, the CDR3 is TGTGCCAGCACCCTTTCCGACGGTGAGCAGTTCTTC.